The rows below give T cell receptor beta chains drawn from one sample of a study of identical twins. TCRdb reprocessed the 5' RACE reads via MiXCR and lists one record per CDR3 protein. This table has 1.5 million to 2 million distinct CDR3 sequences, around 29% appearing once. The sequenced sample consisted of cord blood. The receptor source for this set is a newborn girl in good health. CDR3s include the opening cysteine and the closing phenylalanine or tryptophan. The order of the fields is D gene, J gene, V gene, clone size, CDR3 DNA, CDR3 protein. A D gene is named only where the DNA matches it firmly. The size entry is marked missing in some rows and otherwise reads once, few, many or a size class.

NA	TRBJ2-2	TRBV12-3/TRBV12-4	few	TGTGCCAGCACCCAACTAAAGGCCGGGGAGCTGTTTTTT	CASTQLKAGELFF
TRBD2	TRBJ2-7	TRBV3-1	NA	TGTGCCAGCAGCCAAGATAGCGGGGGGAGCTCCTACGAGCAGTACTTC	CASSQDSGGSSYEQYF
NA	TRBJ1-6	TRBV2	NA	TGTGCCAGCAGCCGACAGCCAGATTCACCCCTCCACTTT	CASSRQPDSPLHF
TRBD2	TRBJ2-1	TRBV4-2	few	TGTGCCAGCAGCCAAGAAGGGAGCGGGAGAAGAGAAAATGAGCAGTTCTTC	CASSQEGSGRRENEQFF
NA	TRBJ2-4	TRBV4-2	NA	TGTGCCAGCAGCGAGGGCCGGGGTGTAGCCAAAAACATTCAGTACTTC	CASSEGRGVAKNIQYF
TRBD2	TRBJ2-7	TRBV4-2	few	TGTGCCAGCAGCCAACGGACTAGCGGGGGGTACTCCTACGAGCAGTACTTC	CASSQRTSGGYSYEQYF
TRBD1	TRBJ1-2	TRBV29-1	few	TGCAGCGTCCGACAGGGAGCTAACTATGGCTACACCTTC	CSVRQGANYGYTF
NA	TRBJ2-7	TRBV30	NA	TGTGCCTGGAGTAGGCGGAACGAGCAGTACTTC	CAWSRRNEQYF
TRBD1	TRBJ1-6	TRBV28	few	TGTGCCAGCAGTTTATATACAGGGGCCTATAATTCACCCCTCCACTTT	CASSLYTGAYNSPLHF
TRBD1	TRBJ2-1	TRBV5-1	NA	TGCGCCAGCAGCTTACCGGGACAGGGACAGGGTGAGCAGTTCTTC	CASSLPGQGQGEQFF
NA	TRBJ2-1	TRBV4-1	NA	TGCGCCTGCAGAAAAAACAGGGAAGGTGAGCAGTTCTTC	CACRKNREGEQFF
TRBD2	TRBJ2-1	TRBV7-2	few	TGTGCCAGCAGCTCCCGAACTAGCGGGGGTTCGAATGAGCAGTTCTTC	CASSSRTSGGSNEQFF
NA	TRBJ1-2	TRBV11-2	few	TGTGCCAGCAGCTCGGTAAATGGGGCTCTCTATGGCTACACCTTC	CASSSVNGALYGYTF
NA	TRBJ2-5	TRBV20-1	NA	TGCAGTGCTAGAGTCCACTTGTACCAAGATACCCAGTACTTC	CSARVHLYQDTQYF
NA	TRBJ1-2	TRBV6-5	once	TGTGCCAGCAGTTACAGCGGGGGCACAGCTGGCTACACCTTC	CASSYSGGTAGYTF
NA	TRBJ1-5	TRBV12-3/TRBV12-4	NA	TGTGCCAGCAGGGGGGGACTCAATCAGCCCCAGCATTTT	CASRGGLNQPQHF
NA	TRBJ2-3	TRBV15	NA	TGTGCCACCAGCAGAGATGGGACGGTAACAGATACGCAGTATTTT	CATSRDGTVTDTQYF
NA	TRBJ2-7	TRBV5-1	few	TGCGCCAGCAGCCTTAAATTGAGCTCCTACGAGCAGTACTTC	CASSLKLSSYEQYF
NA	TRBJ1-2	TRBV7-2	few	TGTGCCAGCAGCTTAGGCGGCAGTTCCTATGGCTACACCTTC	CASSLGGSSYGYTF
TRBD2	TRBJ2-7	TRBV27	NA	TGTGCCAGCAGTTTAATAGCGGGAGGGCCCGTGAACGAGCAGTACTTC	CASSLIAGGPVNEQYF
TRBD2	TRBJ2-1	TRBV20-1	NA	TGCAGTGCCAGAAAGGGAGCATGTACGGGGGGGCGGTCAAATGAGCAGTTCTTC	CSARKGACTGGRSNEQFF
NA	TRBJ2-1	TRBV5-1	NA	TGCGCCAGCAGTTTTGAGGGAAACAATGAGCAGTTCTTC	CASSFEGNNEQFF
TRBD2	TRBJ2-7	TRBV3-1	NA	TGTGCCAGCAGCCAAGTCCTTAGCGGGAGAGTCGACAATGAGCAGTACTTC	CASSQVLSGRVDNEQYF
NA	TRBJ1-1	TRBV28	NA	TGTGCCAGCAGTAACTCTAGGTACACTGAAGCTTTCTTT	CASSNSRYTEAFF
NA	TRBJ2-7	TRBV29-1	NA	TGCAGCGTTGGAAAAGAGGGGGAGCAGTACTTC	CSVGKEGEQYF
TRBD1	TRBJ2-7	TRBV2	NA	TGTGCCAGCAGTGAAGGAGTGGGACAGGGCTCCTACGAGCAGTACTTC	CASSEGVGQGSYEQYF
NA	TRBJ2-4	TRBV20-1	NA	TGCAGTGCTAGAGAGGGACAATGGCGTCACAAAAACATTCAGTACTTC	CSAREGQWRHKNIQYF